The entry below describes one T cell receptor (beta chain). The target antigen is unknown. V was pared by 5 bases and J by 0 bases, with 17 bases between. Germline V gene data show CDR1 as SEHNR and CDR2 as FQNEAQ (reference sequence). CDR3 length: 18 residues. Vbeta (60) and Jbeta (13) primers were used in the PCR. In the source study's methods: It was a later analysis that counted 83 million or so unique TCR beta chains, of which around 11 million were shared. Assay used: immunoSEQ multiplex PCR; TCRdb lists only in-frame clones, some missing. V, J and clone size were drawn from that table, and D and trimming were deduced from the DNA. The repertoire has 150,000 to 180,000 clones, 70% to 80% of them found once; the top ten carry roughly 2.2%. The sample is drawn from a study of cytomegalovirus exposure and HLA in healthy donors. Study-level points and caveats: Indistinguishable V segments such as TRBV6-2 and TRBV6-3 were excluded. Several of the most significant clusters appeared, in a later analysis, to be linked to common viral pathogens.

The chain links TRBV7-9 to TRBJ1-6; D may be TRBD1 (5 bases). This clonotype was obtained from a man aged 25 to 45 in good health and CMV-seronegative. What was sequenced was PBMCs. CDR3 protein: CASSQGGVLSSYNSPLHF. CDR3 sequence (DNA): TGTGCCAGCAGCCAAGGAGGGGTCTTAAGCTCCTATAATTCACCCCTCCACTTT.